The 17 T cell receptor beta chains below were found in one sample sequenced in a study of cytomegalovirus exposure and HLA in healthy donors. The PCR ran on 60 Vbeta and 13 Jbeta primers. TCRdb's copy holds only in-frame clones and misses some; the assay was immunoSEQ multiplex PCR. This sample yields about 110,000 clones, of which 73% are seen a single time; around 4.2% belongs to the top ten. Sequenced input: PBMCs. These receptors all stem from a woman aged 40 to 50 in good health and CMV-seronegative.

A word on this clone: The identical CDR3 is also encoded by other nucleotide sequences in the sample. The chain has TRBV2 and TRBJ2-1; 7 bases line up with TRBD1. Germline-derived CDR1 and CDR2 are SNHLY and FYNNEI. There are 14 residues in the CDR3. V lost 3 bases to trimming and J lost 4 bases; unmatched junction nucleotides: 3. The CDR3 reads CASSERGRYNEQFF. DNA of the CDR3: TGTGCCAGCAGTGAGAGGGGGCGTTACAATGAGCAGTTCTTC.

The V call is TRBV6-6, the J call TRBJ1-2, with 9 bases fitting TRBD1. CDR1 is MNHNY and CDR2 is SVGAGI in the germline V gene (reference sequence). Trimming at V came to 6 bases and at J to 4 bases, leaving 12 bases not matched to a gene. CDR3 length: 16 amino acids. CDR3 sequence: CASSSPPGQGAYGYTF. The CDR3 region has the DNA TGTGCCAGCAGCTCTCCTCCGGGACAGGGCGCCTATGGCTACACCTTC.

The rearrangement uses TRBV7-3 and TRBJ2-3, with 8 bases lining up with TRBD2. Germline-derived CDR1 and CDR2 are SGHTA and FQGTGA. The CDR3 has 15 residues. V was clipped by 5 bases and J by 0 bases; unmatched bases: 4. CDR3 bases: TGTGCCAGCAGCATTGGGACTAGGAGCACAGATACGCAGTATTTT. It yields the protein CASSIGTRSTDTQYF.

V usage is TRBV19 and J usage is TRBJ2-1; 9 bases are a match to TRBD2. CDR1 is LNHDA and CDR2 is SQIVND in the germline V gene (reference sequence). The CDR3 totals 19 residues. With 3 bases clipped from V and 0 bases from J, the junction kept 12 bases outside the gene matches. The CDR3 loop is CASSIPLRGGPSSYNEQFF. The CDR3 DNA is TGTGCCAGTAGTATCCCCCTGCGGGGGGGCCCGAGCTCCTACAATGAGCAGTTCTTC.

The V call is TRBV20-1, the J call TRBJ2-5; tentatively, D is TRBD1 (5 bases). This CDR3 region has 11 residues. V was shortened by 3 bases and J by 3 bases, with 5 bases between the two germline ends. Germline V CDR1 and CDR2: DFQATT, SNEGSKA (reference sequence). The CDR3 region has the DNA TGCAGTGCTAGCAGGGAAGAGACCCAGTACTTC. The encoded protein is CSASREETQYF.

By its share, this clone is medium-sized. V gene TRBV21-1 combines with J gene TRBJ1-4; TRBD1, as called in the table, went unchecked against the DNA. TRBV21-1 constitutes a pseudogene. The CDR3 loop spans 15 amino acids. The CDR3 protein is CASSTGTGPNEKLFF. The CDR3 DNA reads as TGTGCCAGCAGCACCGGGACAGGGCCAAATGAAAAACTGTTTTTT.

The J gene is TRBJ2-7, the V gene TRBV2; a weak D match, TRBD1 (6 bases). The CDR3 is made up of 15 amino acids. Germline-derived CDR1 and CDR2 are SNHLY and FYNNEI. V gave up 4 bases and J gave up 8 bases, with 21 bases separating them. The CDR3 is CASSAIQGQSHKQYF. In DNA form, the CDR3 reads TGTGCCAGCAGTGCCATTCAGGGGCAATCTCACAAGCAGTACTTC.

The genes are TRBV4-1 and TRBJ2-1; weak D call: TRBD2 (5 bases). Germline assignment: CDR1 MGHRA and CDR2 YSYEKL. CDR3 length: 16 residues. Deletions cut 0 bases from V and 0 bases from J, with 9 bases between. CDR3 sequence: CASSQEEGSSYNEQFF. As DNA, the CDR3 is TGCGCCAGCAGCCAAGAAGAGGGTAGCTCCTACAATGAGCAGTTCTTC.

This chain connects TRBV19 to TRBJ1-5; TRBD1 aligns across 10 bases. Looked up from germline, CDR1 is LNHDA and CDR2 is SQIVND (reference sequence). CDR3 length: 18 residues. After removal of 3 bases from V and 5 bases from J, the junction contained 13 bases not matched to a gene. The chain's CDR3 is CASSIGRIRQGADQPQHF. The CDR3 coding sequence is TGTGCCAGTAGTATTGGGCGAATTCGACAGGGGGCCGATCAGCCCCAGCATTTT.

The CDR3 here is CASSLWVSGDMNTEAFF. The CDR3 DNA reads as TGTGCCAGCAGCTTATGGGTGTCCGGGGACATGAACACTGAAGCTTTCTTT. The chain uses TRBV7-9 and TRBJ1-1; D is possibly TRBD1 (6 bases). The V gene lost 2 bases and the J gene lost 0 bases, with 16 bases spanning the gap. Germline assignment: CDR1 SEHNR and CDR2 FQNEAQ (reference sequence). The CDR3 contains 17 residues.

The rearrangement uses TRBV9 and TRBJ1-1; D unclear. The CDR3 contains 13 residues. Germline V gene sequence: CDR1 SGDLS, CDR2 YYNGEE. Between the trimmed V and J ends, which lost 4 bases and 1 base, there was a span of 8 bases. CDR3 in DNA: TGTGCCAGCAGCTTTGGGCCGAACACTGAAGCTTTCTTT. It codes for CASSFGPNTEAFF.

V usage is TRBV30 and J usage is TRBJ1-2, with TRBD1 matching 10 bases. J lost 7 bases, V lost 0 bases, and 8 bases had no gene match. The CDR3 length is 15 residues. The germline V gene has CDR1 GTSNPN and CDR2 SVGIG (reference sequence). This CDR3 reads CAWSVGRDRGRGYTF. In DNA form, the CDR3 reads TGTGCCTGGAGTGTTGGACGGGACAGGGGACGTGGCTACACCTTC.

The CDR3 region is CASSPPGLAGYEQYF. The CDR3, as DNA: TGTGCCAGCAGCCCACCGGGACTAGCGGGGTACGAGCAGTACTTC. This sequence joins TRBV11-1 and TRBJ2-7; 13 nucleotides align to TRBD2. Losses at the gene ends were 5 bases for V and 4 bases for J; bases not matched to a gene: 5. The CDR3 has 15 residues. CDR1 and CDR2 (germline): SGHAT, FQDESV (reference sequence).

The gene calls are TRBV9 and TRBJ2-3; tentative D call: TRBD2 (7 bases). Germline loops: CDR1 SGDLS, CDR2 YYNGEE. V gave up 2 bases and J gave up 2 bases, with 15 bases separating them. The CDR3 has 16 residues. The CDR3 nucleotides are TGTGCCAGCAGCGTTTTCTGGGGGGGGCCCACAGATACGCAGTATTTT. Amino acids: CASSVFWGGPTDTQYF.

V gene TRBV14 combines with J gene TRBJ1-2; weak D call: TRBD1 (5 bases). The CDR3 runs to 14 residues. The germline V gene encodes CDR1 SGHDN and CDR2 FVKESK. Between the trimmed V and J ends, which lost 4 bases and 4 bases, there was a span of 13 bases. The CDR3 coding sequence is TGTGCCAGCAGCCCTGACATCAGGGCCTATGGCTACACCTTC. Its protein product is CASSPDIRAYGYTF.

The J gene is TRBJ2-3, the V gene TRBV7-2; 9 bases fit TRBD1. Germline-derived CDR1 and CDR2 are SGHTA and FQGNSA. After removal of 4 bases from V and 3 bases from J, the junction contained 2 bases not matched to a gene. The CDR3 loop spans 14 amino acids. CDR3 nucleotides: TGTGCCAGCAGCTCGGGACAGGGTACAGATACGCAGTATTTT. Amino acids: CASSSGQGTDTQYF.

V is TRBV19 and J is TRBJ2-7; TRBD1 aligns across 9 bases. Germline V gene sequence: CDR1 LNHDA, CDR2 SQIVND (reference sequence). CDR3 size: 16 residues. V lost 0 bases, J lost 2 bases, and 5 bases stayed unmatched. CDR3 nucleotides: TGTGCCAGTAGTATAGATCTCGGACAGGGGACCTACGAGCAGTACTTC. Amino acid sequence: CASSIDLGQGTYEQYF.